The 8 T cell receptor beta chains presented below share a single source sample, sequenced in a study of tumor-infiltrating lymphocytes in localized non-small cell lung cancer. The method was immunoSEQ multiplex PCR; TCRdb's version includes in-frame clones alone and lacks a portion of them. The sample holds some 15,000 clones, 75% to 85% seen once. Sequenced material: lung tumor tissue. These receptors originate from a human donor with non-small cell lung cancer.

The rearrangement uses TRBV4-2 and TRBJ2-1; D is perhaps TRBD2 (6 bases). The V end lost 2 bases, the J end lost 0 bases, and 17 bases lay between the germline ends. CDR1 and CDR2 from the germline V gene are LGHNA and YNFKEQ. The CDR3 has 18 residues. CDR3 region: CASSQTSTTLGSYNEQFF. The CDR3 DNA sequence: TGTGCCAGCAGCCAAACTAGCACCACCTTAGGCTCCTACAATGAGCAGTTCTTC.

V is TRBV6-1 and J is TRBJ1-1, with D tentatively TRBD1 (5 bases). The CDR3 is 15 amino acids. Germline V CDR1 and CDR2: MNHNS, SASEGT. Trimming took off 3 bases at V and 2 bases at J, with 13 bases between the two ends. This CDR3 reads CASSERRGVNTEAFF. The DNA for the CDR3 is TGTGCCAGCAGTGAGAGACGGGGGGTCAACACTGAAGCTTTCTTT.

V is TRBV7-2 and J is TRBJ1-2; D is possibly TRBD1 (6 bases). There are 16 residues in the CDR3. Trimming removed 3 bases at V and 6 bases at J, with 20 bases between. The V gene's germline CDR1 is SGHTA and CDR2 FQGNSA. The CDR3: CASSFNRQALNHGYTF. The CDR3 DNA reads TGTGCCAGCAGCTTCAACAGACAGGCTCTCAACCATGGCTACACCTTC.

By its share, this clone is medium-sized. The J gene is TRBJ1-1, the V gene TRBV5-6; D is ambiguous. The CDR3 length is 14 residues. V lost 0 bases to trimming and J lost 1 base, with 7 bases between them. Germline CDR1 is SGHDT and CDR2 is YYEEEE. The DNA of the CDR3 is TGTGCCAGCAGCTTGGTTGTCGGGAACACTGAAGCTTTCTTT. As protein: CASSLVVGNTEAFF.

This sequence joins TRBV19 and TRBJ1-5, with 7 bases that match TRBD1. Per germline, CDR1 LNHDA and CDR2 SQIVND (reference sequence). This CDR3 has 13 residues. J lost 6 bases, V lost 5 bases, and 4 bases had no gene match. CDR3 sequence reads: CASSGTGVQPQHF. The CDR3 coding sequence is TGTGCCAGTAGTGGTACAGGGGTTCAGCCCCAGCATTTT.

This chain joins TRBV7-3 and TRBJ2-6; no clear D. CDR3 length: 15 amino acids. CDR1 SGHTA and CDR2 FQGTGA come from the germline V gene. The ends were cut back, 6 bases at V and 0 bases at J, with 9 bases in the middle. In DNA form, the CDR3 reads TGTGCCAGCAGGCCGAAGGGCTCTGGGGCCAACGTCCTGACTTTC. This translates into CASRPKGSGANVLTF.

The chain combines TRBV13 with TRBJ2-1; 11 bases are shared with TRBD2. Germline-derived CDR1 and CDR2 are PRHDT and FYEKMQ (reference sequence). This CDR3 region has 16 residues. V trimming: 5 bases; J trimming: 3 bases; junction bases outside the gene matches: 6. The CDR3 is CASSEHSGGVYNEQFF. The CDR3 DNA reads as TGTGCCAGCAGCGAGCATAGCGGGGGGGTCTACAATGAGCAGTTCTTC.

This clone was recorded only once. The V and J genes are TRBV5-4 and TRBJ2-2, with TRBD2 identical over 11 bases. Germline V CDR1 and CDR2: SGHNT, YYREEE (reference sequence). CDR3 length: 17 amino acids. J was trimmed by 1 base and V by 6 bases; bases with no gene match: 8. CDR3 DNA: TGTGCCAGCACCCATACCGGGACTAGCGGGAACACCGGGGAGCTGTTTTTT. Amino acids: CASTHTGTSGNTGELFF.